A selection of T cell receptor beta chains follows, all from one sample in a study of blood T cell repertoires in COVID-19. Sequenced by immunoSEQ multiplex PCR; TCRdb stores in-frame clones only, minus some. This sample has more than 150,000 clones, with approximately 90% found just once. Sequenced sample: PBMCs or T cells enriched from blood (not recorded which). These receptors were taken from a woman in her 30s who had recovered from COVID-19. Both conserved end residues are part of each CDR3. Fields, in order: V gene, clone size, D gene, J gene, CDR3 protein, CDR3 DNA. A D gene is named only where the DNA matches it firmly. Size is stated for part of the rows, as once, few or many counts, or as a class when the clone is expanded.

TRBV2	NA	TRBD1	TRBJ1-1	CASSVGQGARTEAFF	TGTGCCAGCAGTGTGGGACAGGGGGCGCGAACTGAAGCTTTCTTT
TRBV11-2	NA	NA	TRBJ1-6	CASSLYGGGSSYNSPLHF	TGTGCCAGCAGCTTATATGGTGGGGGGAGCTCCTATAATTCACCCCTCCACTTT
TRBV27	NA	TRBD1	TRBJ2-7	CASSLLGGQGAPYEQYF	TGTGCCAGCAGTTTACTCGGCGGACAGGGAGCCCCCTACGAGCAGTACTTC
TRBV5-1	few	NA	TRBJ1-1	CASSLRGGTEAFF	TGCGCCAGCAGCTTAAGGGGGGGAACTGAAGCTTTCTTT
TRBV4-3	NA	TRBD1	TRBJ1-2	CASSQRTGGGYGYTF	TGCGCCAGCAGCCAAAGGACAGGGGGCGGCTATGGCTACACCTTC
TRBV19	NA	TRBD1	TRBJ2-7	CASSIGTGPYEQYF	TGTGCCAGTAGTATTGGGACAGGTCCCTACGAGCAGTACTTC
TRBV4-3	NA	TRBD1	TRBJ1-2	CASSYRTGGYGYTF	TGCGCCAGCAGCTACCGGACAGGGGGCTATGGCTACACCTTC
TRBV19	NA	TRBD1	TRBJ1-1	CASSTPETGGTEAFF	TGTGCCAGTAGTACCCCCGAGACAGGGGGCACTGAAGCTTTCTTT
TRBV11-3	NA	TRBD1	TRBJ1-4	CASSLWTGGEKLFF	TGTGCCAGCAGCTTGTGGACAGGGGGCGAAAAACTGTTTTTT
TRBV27	NA	NA	TRBJ2-7	CATKKNRDSYEQYF	TGTGCCACCAAAAAAAACAGGGACTCCTACGAGCAGTACTTC
TRBV6-2/TRBV6-3	NA	TRBD1	TRBJ1-5	CASSLGTGTSNQPQHF	TGTGCCAGCAGTCTCGGGACAGGGACTAGCAATCAGCCCCAGCATTTT
TRBV9	NA	TRBD1	TRBJ2-5	CASSVPGQGQETQYF	TGTGCCAGCAGCGTCCCTGGACAGGGTCAAGAGACCCAGTACTTC
TRBV4-1	once	NA	TRBJ1-2	CASSQDHRIPYGYTF	TGCGCCAGCAGCCAAGATCACAGGATCCCCTATGGCTACACCTTC